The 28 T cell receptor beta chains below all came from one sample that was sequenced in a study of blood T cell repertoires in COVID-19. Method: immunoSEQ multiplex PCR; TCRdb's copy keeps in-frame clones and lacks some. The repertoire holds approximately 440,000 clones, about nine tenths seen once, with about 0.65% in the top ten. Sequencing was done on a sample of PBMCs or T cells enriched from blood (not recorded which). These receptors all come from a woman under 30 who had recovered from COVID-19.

Here the CDR3 reads CASSVVRAVTEAFF. For the CDR3, the DNA is TGTGCCAGCAGTGTTGTCAGGGCTGTCACTGAAGCTTTCTTT. V and J are TRBV2 and TRBJ1-1; D is possibly TRBD1 (5 bases). Germline-derived CDR1 and CDR2 are SNHLY and FYNNEI. Trimming took off 4 bases at V and 4 bases at J, with 13 bases between the two ends. The CDR3 consists of 14 residues.

CDR3 bases: TGTGCCAGCAGCGTACGACAGGGTGGTCCATTTCAGCCCCAGCATTTT. Protein: CASSVRQGGPFQPQHF. The V gene is TRBV7-9, the J gene TRBJ1-5, with 7 nucleotides matching TRBD1. Germline CDR1 SEHNR, CDR2 FQNEAQ (reference sequence). The CDR3 sequence is 16 residues long. J lost 6 bases, V lost 5 bases, and 13 bases had no gene match.

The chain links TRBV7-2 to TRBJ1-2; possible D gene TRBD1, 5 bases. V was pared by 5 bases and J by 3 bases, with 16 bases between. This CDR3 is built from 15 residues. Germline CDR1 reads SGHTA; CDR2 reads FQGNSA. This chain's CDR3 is CASSLITGDYYGYTF. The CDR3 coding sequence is TGTGCCAGCAGCCTCATCACGGGGGACTACTATGGCTACACCTTC.

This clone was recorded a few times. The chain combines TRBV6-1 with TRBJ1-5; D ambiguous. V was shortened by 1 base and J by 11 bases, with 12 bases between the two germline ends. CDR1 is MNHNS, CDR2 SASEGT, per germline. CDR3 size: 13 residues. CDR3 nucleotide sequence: TGTGCCAGCAGTGAAGTTGAGAGGGTGTCCCAGCATTTT. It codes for CASSEVERVSQHF.

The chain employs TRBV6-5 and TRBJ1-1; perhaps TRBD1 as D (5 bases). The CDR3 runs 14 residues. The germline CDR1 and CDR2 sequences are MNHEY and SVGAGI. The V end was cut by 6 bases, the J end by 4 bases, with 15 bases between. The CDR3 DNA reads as TGTGCCAGCAGAGGCAGGGTGGATAGCACTGAAGCTTTCTTT. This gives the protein CASRGRVDSTEAFF.

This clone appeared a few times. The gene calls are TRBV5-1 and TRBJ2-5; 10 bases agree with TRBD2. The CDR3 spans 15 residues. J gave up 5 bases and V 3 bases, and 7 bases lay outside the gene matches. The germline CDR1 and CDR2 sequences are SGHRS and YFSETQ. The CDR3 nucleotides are TGCGCCAGCAGCTCGGCCATAGCGGGGGGCGAGACCCAGTACTTC. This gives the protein CASSSAIAGGETQYF.

In DNA form, the CDR3 reads TGTGCCAGCAGCCCCCCAGGGCAGGGGCGGGGGGCTGAAGCTTTCTTT. Amino acid sequence: CASSPPGQGRGAEAFF. The chain links TRBV7-9 to TRBJ1-1; a possible D gene is TRBD1 (6 bases). Germline CDR1 and CDR2: SEHNR and FQNEAQ (reference sequence). Between the trimmed V and J ends, which lost 5 bases and 6 bases, there was a span of 22 bases. CDR3 length: 16 amino acids.

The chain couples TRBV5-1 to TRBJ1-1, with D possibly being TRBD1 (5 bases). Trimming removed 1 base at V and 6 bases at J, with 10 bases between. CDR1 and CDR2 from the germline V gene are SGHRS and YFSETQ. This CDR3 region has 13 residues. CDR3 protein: CASSLNRDSEAFF. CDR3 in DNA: TGCGCCAGCAGCTTGAATCGGGACTCTGAAGCTTTCTTT.

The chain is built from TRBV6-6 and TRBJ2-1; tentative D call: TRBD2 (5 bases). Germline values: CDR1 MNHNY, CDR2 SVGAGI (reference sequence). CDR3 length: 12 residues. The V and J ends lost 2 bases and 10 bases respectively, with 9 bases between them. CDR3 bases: TGTGCCAGCAGTTACGGGGAGATAGAGCAGTTCTTC. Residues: CASSYGEIEQFF.

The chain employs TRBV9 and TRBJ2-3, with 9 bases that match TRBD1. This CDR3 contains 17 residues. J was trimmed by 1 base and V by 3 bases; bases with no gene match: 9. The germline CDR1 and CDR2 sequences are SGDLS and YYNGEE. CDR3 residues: CASSAWGTGSGTDTQYF. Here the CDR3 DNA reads TGTGCCAGCAGCGCCTGGGGGACAGGGAGTGGCACAGATACGCAGTATTTT.

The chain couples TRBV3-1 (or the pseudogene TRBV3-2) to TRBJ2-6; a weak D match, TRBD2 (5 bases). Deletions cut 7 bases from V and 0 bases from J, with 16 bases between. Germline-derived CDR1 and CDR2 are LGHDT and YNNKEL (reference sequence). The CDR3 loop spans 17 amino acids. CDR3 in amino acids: CASTQHRDTSGANVLTF. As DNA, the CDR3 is TGTGCCAGCACTCAACACCGGGATACCTCTGGGGCCAACGTCCTGACTTTC.

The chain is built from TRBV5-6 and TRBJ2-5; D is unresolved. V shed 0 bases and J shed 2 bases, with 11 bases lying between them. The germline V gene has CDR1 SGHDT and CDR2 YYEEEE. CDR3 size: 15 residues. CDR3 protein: CASSLATVVQETQYF. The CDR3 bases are TGTGCCAGCAGCTTGGCCACAGTTGTACAAGAGACCCAGTACTTC.

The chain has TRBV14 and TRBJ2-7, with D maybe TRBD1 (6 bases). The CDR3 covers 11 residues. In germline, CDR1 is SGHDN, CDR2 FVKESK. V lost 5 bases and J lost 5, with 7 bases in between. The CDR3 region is CASSTGHEQYF. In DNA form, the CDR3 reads TGTGCCAGCAGCACAGGGCACGAGCAGTACTTC.

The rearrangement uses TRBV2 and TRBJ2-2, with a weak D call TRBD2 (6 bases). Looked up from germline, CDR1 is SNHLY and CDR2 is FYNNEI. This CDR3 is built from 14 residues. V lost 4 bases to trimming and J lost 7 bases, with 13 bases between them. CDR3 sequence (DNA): TGTGCCAGCAGTGGGCTAGCGAGGGGCGGGGAGCTGTTTTTT. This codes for CASSGLARGGELFF.

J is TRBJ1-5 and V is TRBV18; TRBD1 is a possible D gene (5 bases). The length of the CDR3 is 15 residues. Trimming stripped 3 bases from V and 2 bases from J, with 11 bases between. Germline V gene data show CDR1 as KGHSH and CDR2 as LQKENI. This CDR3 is CASSPSGDRNQPQHF. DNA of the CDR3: TGTGCCAGCTCACCCTCGGGGGATCGCAATCAGCCCCAGCATTTT.

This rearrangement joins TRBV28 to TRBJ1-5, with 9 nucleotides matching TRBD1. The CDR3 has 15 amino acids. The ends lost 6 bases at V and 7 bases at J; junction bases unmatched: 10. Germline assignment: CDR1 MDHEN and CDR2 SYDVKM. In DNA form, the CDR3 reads TGTGCCAGCAGCCGCCCGGGACAGGGTTACCAGCCCCAGCATTTT. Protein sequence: CASSRPGQGYQPQHF.

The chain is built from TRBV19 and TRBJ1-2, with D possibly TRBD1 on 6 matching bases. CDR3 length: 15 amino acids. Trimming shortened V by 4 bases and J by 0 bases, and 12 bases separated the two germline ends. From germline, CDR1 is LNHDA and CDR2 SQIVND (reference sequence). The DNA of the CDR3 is TGTGCCAGTAGTACCCGGACAGAAGCTAACTATGGCTACACCTTC. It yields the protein CASSTRTEANYGYTF.

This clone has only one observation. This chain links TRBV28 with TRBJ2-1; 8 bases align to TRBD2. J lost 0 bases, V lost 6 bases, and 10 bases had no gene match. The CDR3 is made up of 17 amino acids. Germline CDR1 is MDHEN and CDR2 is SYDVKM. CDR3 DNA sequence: TGTGCCAGCAGCCCCGGGGGGGTTCAGAGCTCCTACAATGAGCAGTTCTTC. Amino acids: CASSPGGVQSSYNEQFF.

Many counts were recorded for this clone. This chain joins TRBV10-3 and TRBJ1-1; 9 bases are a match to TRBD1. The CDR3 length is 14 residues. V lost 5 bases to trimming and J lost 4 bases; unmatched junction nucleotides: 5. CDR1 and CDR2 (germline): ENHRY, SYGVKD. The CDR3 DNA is TGTGCCATCAGTACCGACAGGGGGAGCACTGAAGCTTTCTTT. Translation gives CAISTDRGSTEAFF.

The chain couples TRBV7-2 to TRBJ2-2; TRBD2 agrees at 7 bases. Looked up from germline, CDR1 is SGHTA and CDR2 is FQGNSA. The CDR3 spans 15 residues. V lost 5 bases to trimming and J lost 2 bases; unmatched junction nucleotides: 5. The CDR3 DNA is TGTGCCAGCAGCCCCGGGACTACTAACACCGGGGAGCTGTTTTTT. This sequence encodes CASSPGTTNTGELFF. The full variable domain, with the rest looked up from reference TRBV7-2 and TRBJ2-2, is GAGVSQSPSNKVTEKGKDVELRCDPISGHTALYWYRQSLGQGLEFLIYFQGNSAPDKSGLPSDRFSAERTGGSVSTLTIQRTQQEDSAVYLCASSPGTTNTGELFFGEGSRLTVL.

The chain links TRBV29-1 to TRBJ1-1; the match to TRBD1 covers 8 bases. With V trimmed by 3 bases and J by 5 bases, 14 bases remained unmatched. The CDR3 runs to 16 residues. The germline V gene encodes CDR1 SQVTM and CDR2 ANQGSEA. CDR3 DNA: TGCAGCGTTGACACCCAGGGGGCTAGGATAGGGACTGAAGCTTTCTTT. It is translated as CSVDTQGARIGTEAFF.

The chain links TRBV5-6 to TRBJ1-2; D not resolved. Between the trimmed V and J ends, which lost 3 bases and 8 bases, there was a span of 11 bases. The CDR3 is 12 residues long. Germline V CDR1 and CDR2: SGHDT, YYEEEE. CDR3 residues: CASSSSLEGYTF. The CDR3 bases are TGTGCCAGCAGCTCCTCGCTGGAGGGCTACACCTTC.

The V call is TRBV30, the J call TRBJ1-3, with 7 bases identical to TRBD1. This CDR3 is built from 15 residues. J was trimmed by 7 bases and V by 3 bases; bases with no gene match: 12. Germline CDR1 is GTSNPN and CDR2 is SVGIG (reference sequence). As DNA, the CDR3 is TGTGCCTGGAGCCACCGAAGGGGGCAGGGCAACACCATATATTTT. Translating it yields CAWSHRRGQGNTIYF. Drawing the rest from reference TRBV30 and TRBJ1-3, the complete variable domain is SQTIHQWPATLVQPVGSPLSLECTVEGTSNPNLYWYRQAAGRGLQLLFYSVGIGQISSEVPQNLSASRPQDRQFILSSKKLLLSDSGFYLCAWSHRRGQGNTIYFGEGSWLTVV.

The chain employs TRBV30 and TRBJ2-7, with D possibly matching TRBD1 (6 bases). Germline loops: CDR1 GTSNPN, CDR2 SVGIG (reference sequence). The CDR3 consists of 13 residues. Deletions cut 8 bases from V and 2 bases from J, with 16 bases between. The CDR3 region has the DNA TGTGCCCGCAGGGGTCACAACCCCTACGAGCAGTACTTC. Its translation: CARRGHNPYEQYF.

The CDR3 coding sequence is TGCGCCAGCAGCTTGGTACAGGGCCCGACCTACGAGCAGTACTTC. This codes for CASSLVQGPTYEQYF. The rearrangement links TRBV5-1 to TRBJ2-7, with a weak D call TRBD1 (6 bases). V lost 0 bases and J 2 bases, leaving 12 bases between the germline ends. Germline CDR1 reads SGHRS; CDR2 reads YFSETQ. The CDR3 contains 15 residues.

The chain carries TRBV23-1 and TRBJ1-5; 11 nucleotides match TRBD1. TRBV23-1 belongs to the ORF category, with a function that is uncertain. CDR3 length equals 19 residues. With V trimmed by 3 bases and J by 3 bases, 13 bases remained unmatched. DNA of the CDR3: TGCGCCAGCAGTCACCCCGGCGGGAAGGACAGGGGGCCCAATCAGCCCCAGCATTTT. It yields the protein CASSHPGGKDRGPNQPQHF.

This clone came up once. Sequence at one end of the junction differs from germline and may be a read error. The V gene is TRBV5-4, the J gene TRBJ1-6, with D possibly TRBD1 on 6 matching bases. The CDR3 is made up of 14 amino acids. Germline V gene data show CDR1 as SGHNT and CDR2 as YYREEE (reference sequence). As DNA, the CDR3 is TGTGCCAGCAGCTTAGGGGGAGAGGCGGTCGGTTTGCGCTTT. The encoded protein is CASSLGGEAVGLRF. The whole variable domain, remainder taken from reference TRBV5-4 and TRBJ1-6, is ETGVTQSPTHLIKTRGQQVTLRCSSQSGHNTVSWYQQALGQGPQFIFQYYREEENGRGNFPPRFSGLQFPNYSSELNVNALELDDSALYLCASSLGGEAVGLRFGNGTRLTVT.

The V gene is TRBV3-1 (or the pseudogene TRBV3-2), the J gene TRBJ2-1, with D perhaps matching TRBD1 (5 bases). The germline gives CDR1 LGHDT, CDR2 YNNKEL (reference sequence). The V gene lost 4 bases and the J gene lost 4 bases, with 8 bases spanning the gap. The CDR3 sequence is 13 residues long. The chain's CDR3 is CASSLRTYNEQFF. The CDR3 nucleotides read TGTGCCAGCAGCCTTAGGACATACAATGAGCAGTTCTTC.